The 21 T cell receptor beta chains below come from one sample, sequenced in a study of CD8+ T cells in alopecia areata. Treatment here: oral pan-JAK inhibitor, 5-10 mg twice daily. After isolation, RNA underwent reverse transcription to generate cDNA as the sequencing template. Profiled with immunoSEQ multiplex PCR; TCRdb holds only in-frame clones, not every one. The sample includes approximately 160,000 clones, less than 70% seen only once; the top ten take 14%. The material was CD4+ T cells sorted from blood, obtained at week 24, from a patient treated with tofacitinib. The receptor set was obtained from a human donor with alopecia areata.

There are a few counts of this clone. The V gene is TRBV7-9, the J gene TRBJ1-1; unclear D gene. Trimming removed 3 bases at V and 3 bases at J, with 5 bases between. The CDR3 spans 12 residues. Germline V gene data show CDR1 as SEHNR and CDR2 as FQNEAQ (reference sequence). The CDR3 is CASSFSHTEAFF. Written as DNA, the CDR3 is TGTGCCAGCAGCTTCAGTCACACTGAAGCTTTCTTT. The full variable domain, rest sourced from reference TRBV7-9 and TRBJ1-1, is DTGVSQNPRHKITKRGQNVTFRCDPISEHNRLYWYRQTLGQGPEFLTYFQNEAQLEKSRLLSDRFSAERPKGSFSTLEIQRTEQGDSAMYLCASSFSHTEAFFGQGTRLTVV.

The rearrangement uses TRBV10-3 and TRBJ1-1; D gene ambiguous. V was shortened by 2 bases and J by 7 bases, with 5 bases between the two germline ends. The CDR3 runs 11 residues. Germline CDR1 reads ENHRY; CDR2 reads SYGVKD. Here the CDR3 reads CAISEVGEAFF. CDR3 DNA sequence: TGTGCCATCAGTGAGGTCGGTGAAGCTTTCTTT.

The J gene is TRBJ1-1, the V gene TRBV29-1; possible D gene TRBD1, 6 bases. V lost 4 bases, J lost 2 bases, and 17 bases lay in between. The CDR3 consists of 15 residues. Looked up from germline, CDR1 is SQVTM and CDR2 is ANQGSEA. The CDR3 spells CSVVMGQALNTEAFF. Here the CDR3 DNA reads TGCAGCGTTGTAATGGGACAAGCCCTCAACACTGAAGCTTTCTTT. Full variable domain (remainder filled in from reference TRBV29-1 and TRBJ1-1): SAVISQKPSRDICQRGTSLTIQCQVDSQVTMMFWYRQQPGQSLTLIATANQGSEATYESGFVIDKFPISRPNLTFSTLTVSNMSPEDSSIYLCSVVMGQALNTEAFFGQGTRLTVV.

This chain uses TRBV30 with TRBJ2-3; the D is unclear. The V gene lost 2 bases and the J gene lost 4 bases, with 4 bases spanning the gap. Germline V gene data show CDR1 as GTSNPN and CDR2 as SVGIG (reference sequence). The CDR3 is made up of 11 amino acids. CDR3 loop: CAWSHPDTQYF. CDR3 DNA sequence: TGTGCCTGGAGTCATCCAGATACGCAGTATTTT.

The chain has TRBV25-1 and TRBJ2-3, with 10 bases matching TRBD2. The CDR3 has 18 residues. Per the germline V gene, CDR1 is MGHDK and CDR2 is SYGVNS. With V trimmed by 4 bases and J by 2 bases, 12 bases remained unmatched. CDR3 sequence: CASSAGAQRGGSTDTQYF. The CDR3 DNA follows: TGTGCCAGCAGTGCAGGGGCCCAGCGGGGGGGTTCCACAGATACGCAGTATTTT.

V usage is TRBV30 and J usage is TRBJ2-1; D is ambiguous. V was pared by 1 base and J by 2 bases, with 12 bases between. Germline V CDR1 and CDR2: GTSNPN, SVGIG (reference sequence). The CDR3 sequence is 15 residues long. This CDR3 reads CAWSADSTPYNEQFF. CDR3 DNA: TGTGCCTGGAGTGCCGACTCCACACCCTACAATGAGCAGTTCTTC.

V usage is TRBV30 and J usage is TRBJ2-4, with TRBD2 matching over 11 bases. V shed 2 bases and J 0 bases; nucleotides not matched to a gene: 15. The CDR3 has 20 residues. Per germline, CDR1 GTSNPN and CDR2 SVGIG (reference sequence). The CDR3 coding sequence is TGTGCCTGGAGTCTTGGTGGCCTAATAGCGGGGGGGCTAGCCAAAAACATTCAGTACTTC. It codes for CAWSLGGLIAGGLAKNIQYF.

The chain is built from TRBV15 and TRBJ1-5, with D hard to call. Trimming shortened V by 0 bases and J by 6 bases, and 12 bases separated the two germline ends. The CDR3 covers 15 residues. Germline CDR1 reads LNHNV; CDR2 reads YYDKDF (reference sequence). The CDR3 nucleotides read TGTGCCACCAGCAGAGATCAAGGAGGAGGTCAGCCCCAGCATTTT. This encodes CATSRDQGGGQPQHF.

J is TRBJ1-2 and V is TRBV6-1; 9 bases line up with TRBD1. Germline trimming cut 6 bases from V and 3 bases from J; bases unmatched to any gene: 8. Germline CDR1 is MNHNS and CDR2 is SASEGT. The CDR3 is made up of 15 amino acids. Written as DNA, the CDR3 is TGTGCCAGCAGCAGAACAGGGGGCGCCGACTATGGCTACACCTTC. Protein sequence: CASSRTGGADYGYTF.

The rearrangement links TRBV28 to TRBJ2-7, with a tentative D call TRBD1 (5 bases). The V end lost 4 bases, the J end lost 0 bases, and 13 bases lay between the germline ends. CDR1 MDHEN and CDR2 SYDVKM come from the germline V gene. This CDR3 region has 15 residues. The CDR3 DNA reads as TGTGCCAGCAGTTCTCGCAGTAGGGGCTCCTACGAGCAGTACTTC. It encodes CASSSRSRGSYEQYF.

The V call is TRBV6-6, the J call TRBJ1-2, with D hard to call. This CDR3 spans 15 amino acids. Deletions cut 2 bases from V and 3 bases from J, with 13 bases between. Germline assignment: CDR1 MNHNY and CDR2 SVGAGI (reference sequence). The DNA for the CDR3 is TGTGCCAGCAGTTACGGCCCAGGATCCGACTATGGCTACACCTTC. Its protein product is CASSYGPGSDYGYTF.

This chain links TRBV28 with TRBJ1-1; TRBD1 matches 7 bases. With 5 bases clipped from V and 10 bases from J, the junction kept 7 bases outside the gene matches. The germline gives CDR1 MDHEN, CDR2 SYDVKM. This CDR3 has 12 residues. The CDR3 region is CASSRQGRVAFF. The CDR3, as DNA: TGTGCCAGCAGTCGACAGGGAAGGGTAGCTTTCTTT.

As regards this clone: No conserved phenylalanine or tryptophan ends this CDR3, so it is likely a read error. The rearrangement joins TRBV14 to TRBJ2-7; D is ambiguous. V gave up 4 bases and J gave up 0 bases, with 4 bases separating them. This CDR3 has 12 residues. Germline V gene lookup returns CDR1 SGHDN and CDR2 FVKESK. CDR3 region: CASSRSSYEQYS. DNA of the CDR3: TGTGCCAGCAGCCGGAGCTCCTACGAGCAGTACTCC.

The chain joins TRBV7-9 to TRBJ2-7, with D possibly TRBD2 on 5 matching bases. The CDR3 has 13 amino acids. The germline V gene encodes CDR1 SEHNR and CDR2 FQNEAQ (reference sequence). Trimming took off 5 bases at V and 6 bases at J, with 14 bases between the two ends. The CDR3 loop reads CASSVIGVSEQYF. The CDR3 DNA reads as TGTGCCAGCAGCGTGATCGGGGTGAGCGAGCAGTACTTC.

The sample holds a few counts of this clone. This rearrangement joins TRBV19 to TRBJ2-5, with D maybe TRBD1 (6 bases). This CDR3 has 15 amino acids. V was pared by 5 bases and J by 3 bases, with 16 bases between. CDR1 is LNHDA, CDR2 SQIVND, per germline (reference sequence). The CDR3 here is CASSRAGAGKETQYF. The DNA for the CDR3 is TGTGCCAGTAGTCGTGCAGGGGCGGGTAAAGAGACCCAGTACTTC.

The chain has TRBV30 and TRBJ1-6; possible D gene TRBD1, 5 bases. The V end lost 3 bases, the J end lost 3 bases, and 15 bases lay between the germline ends. The CDR3 length is 16 residues. Per the germline V gene, CDR1 is GTSNPN and CDR2 is SVGIG (reference sequence). The CDR3, as DNA: TGTGCCTGGAGCGACAGCGGGATCCTCTATAATTCACCCCTCCACTTT. This encodes CAWSDSGILYNSPLHF.

The CDR3 here is CSVGGGGRETQYF. The CDR3 coding sequence is TGCAGCGTTGGGGGGGGAGGTAGAGAGACCCAGTACTTC. This chain uses TRBV29-1 with TRBJ2-5; the match to TRBD2 covers 7 bases. Germline-derived CDR1 and CDR2 are SQVTM and ANQGSEA. The CDR3 length is 13 residues. After removal of 4 bases from V and 4 bases from J, the junction contained 6 bases not matched to a gene. The entire variable domain, with the rest obtained from reference TRBV29-1 and TRBJ2-5, is as follows: SAVISQKPSRDICQRGTSLTIQCQVDSQVTMMFWYRQQPGQSLTLIATANQGSEATYESGFVIDKFPISRPNLTFSTLTVSNMSPEDSSIYLCSVGGGGRETQYFGPGTRLLVL.

In this sample, this clone turned up once. The chain recombines TRBV4-2 with TRBJ1-2, with 8 bases aligning to TRBD1. The CDR3 is 14 amino acids. V lost 4 bases to trimming and J lost 5 bases; unmatched junction nucleotides: 6. Germline V lookup: CDR1 LGHNA, CDR2 YNFKEQ. CDR3 residues: CASSPGQGEYGYTF. The CDR3 nucleotides are TGTGCCAGCAGCCCCGGACAGGGTGAATATGGCTACACCTTC.

This clone was observed once. The rearrangement links TRBV30 to TRBJ1-5, with D unresolved. Trimming took 1 base from V and 2 from J, leaving 6 bases between them. Germline V gives CDR1 GTSNPN, CDR2 SVGIG (reference sequence). The CDR3 loop spans 13 amino acids. CDR3 DNA: TGTGCCTGGAGTGCCCTAGGCAATCAGCCCCAGCATTTT. This gives the protein CAWSALGNQPQHF.

This clone was seen a few times. CDR3: CAPPGPGRYSNQPQHF. The CDR3, as DNA: TGTGCCCCCCCCGGCCCAGGGAGGTATAGCAATCAGCCCCAGCATTTT. The rearrangement links TRBV27 to TRBJ1-5; D might be TRBD1 (5 bases). Germline CDR1 is MNHEY and CDR2 is SMNVEV (reference sequence). CDR3 length equals 16 residues. Trimming pared 11 bases from V and 0 bases from J, leaving 20 bases between.

V and J are TRBV29-1 and TRBJ2-5, with D possibly TRBD1 on 5 matching bases. Germline assignment: CDR1 SQVTM and CDR2 ANQGSEA. The CDR3 spans 18 residues. V lost 6 bases and J lost 0, with 26 bases in between. CDR3 DNA sequence: TGCAGCGTGGTCTACATGGATGCCAAAAAGGGGCACCAAGAGACCCAGTACTTC. This translates into CSVVYMDAKKGHQETQYF.